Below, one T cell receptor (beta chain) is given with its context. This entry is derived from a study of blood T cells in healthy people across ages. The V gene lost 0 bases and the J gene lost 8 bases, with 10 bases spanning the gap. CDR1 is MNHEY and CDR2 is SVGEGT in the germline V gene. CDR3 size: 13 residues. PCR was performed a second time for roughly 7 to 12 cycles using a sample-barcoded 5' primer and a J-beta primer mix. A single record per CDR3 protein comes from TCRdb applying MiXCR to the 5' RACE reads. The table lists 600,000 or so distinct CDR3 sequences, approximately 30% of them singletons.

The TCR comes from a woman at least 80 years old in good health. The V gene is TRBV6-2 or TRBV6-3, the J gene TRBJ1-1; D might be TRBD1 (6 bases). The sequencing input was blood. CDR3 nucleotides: TGTGCCAGCAGTTACTCTTCTGGGGGCGAAGCTTTCTTT. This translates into CASSYSSGGEAFF.